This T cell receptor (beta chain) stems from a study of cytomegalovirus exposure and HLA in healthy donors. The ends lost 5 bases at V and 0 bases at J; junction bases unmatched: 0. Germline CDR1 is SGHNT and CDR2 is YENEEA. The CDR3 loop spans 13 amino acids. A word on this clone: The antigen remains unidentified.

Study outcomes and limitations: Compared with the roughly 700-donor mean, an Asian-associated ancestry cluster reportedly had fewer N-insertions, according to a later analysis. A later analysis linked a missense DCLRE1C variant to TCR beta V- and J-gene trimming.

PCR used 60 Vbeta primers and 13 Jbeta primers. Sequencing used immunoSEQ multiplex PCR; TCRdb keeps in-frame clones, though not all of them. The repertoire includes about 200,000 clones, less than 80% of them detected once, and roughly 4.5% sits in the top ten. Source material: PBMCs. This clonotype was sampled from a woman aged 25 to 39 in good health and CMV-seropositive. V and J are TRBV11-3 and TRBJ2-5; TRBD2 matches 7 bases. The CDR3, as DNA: TGTGCCAGCAGCCGGGGGGACCAAGAGACCCAGTACTTC. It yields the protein CASSRGDQETQYF. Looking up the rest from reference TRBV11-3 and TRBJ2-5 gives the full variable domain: EAGVVQSPRYKIIEKKQPVAFWCNPISGHNTLYWYLQNLGQGPELLIRYENEEAVDDSQLPKDRFSAERLKGVDSTLKIQPAELGDSAVYLCASSRGDQETQYFGPGTRLLVL.